At least ten counts were recorded for the clone carrying this TCR beta chain. This entry is derived from a study of neurological immune-mediated disorders. The cDNA was produced through 5'RACE with 10-nucleotide random UMIs. Every sequencing run gave over 180 million TCR-beta sequences, taken from 15-18 subjects. TCRdb redid the calling of the 5' RACE reads with MiXCR, one entry per CDR3 protein. Here the sample spans about 50,000 distinct CDR3 sequences, 9% to 12% being singletons. Trimming cost V 5 bases and J 2 bases, with 9 bases left between them. Germline loops: CDR1 DFQATT, CDR2 SNEGSKA (reference sequence). The CDR3 runs to 12 residues.

The chain employs TRBV20-1 and TRBJ1-2; D may be TRBD1 (5 bases). Specimen: PBMCs. The receptor was derived from a woman in her forties with HTLV-1-associated myelopathy (HAM/TSP). The CDR3, as DNA: TGCAGTGCTGACAGCGCAAACTATGGCTACACCTTC. This gives the protein CSADSANYGYTF.